These 24 T cell receptor beta chains were sequenced from one sample in a study of T-cell memory formation after mild COVID-19. TCRdb ran MiXCR on the 5' RACE reads and lists one entry per CDR3 protein. The table records 150,000 to 200,000 distinct CDR3 sequences, about a sixth of them present only once. Material for sequencing was PBMCs or a T cell subset sorted from them (not recorded which). These receptors came from an adult woman who had mild COVID-19 (a few samples of this study predate the infection). Cell type and time point are not known.

J is TRBJ1-1 and V is TRBV5-1; D not certain. The CDR3 covers 14 residues. V was cut by 0 bases and J by 2 bases, with 8 bases left in between. Germline values: CDR1 SGHRS, CDR2 YFSETQ. The CDR3 reads CASSLGAANTEAFF. CDR3 coding DNA: TGCGCCAGCAGCTTGGGTGCAGCCAACACTGAAGCTTTCTTT.

The V call is TRBV9, the J call TRBJ2-7; perhaps TRBD2 as D (6 bases). The length of the CDR3 is 15 residues. V was cut by 4 bases and J by 2 bases, with 16 bases left in between. Germline loops: CDR1 SGDLS, CDR2 YYNGEE. The CDR3 bases are TGTGCCAGCAGCCCCCAGGCGGGAATGCCCTACGAGCAGTACTTC. Amino acid sequence: CASSPQAGMPYEQYF.

The chain joins TRBV6-1 to TRBJ1-1, with D unclear. Per the germline V gene, CDR1 is MNHNS and CDR2 is SASEGT. The CDR3 loop spans 13 amino acids. V was shortened by 6 bases and J by 0 bases, with 8 bases between the two germline ends. CDR3 DNA sequence: TGTGCCAGCAGCGCCCAGTTGAACACTGAAGCTTTCTTT. It translates to CASSAQLNTEAFF.

This CDR3 is CASSLEGQGAANTEAFF. The CDR3 DNA reads as TGTGCCAGCAGCTTAGAGGGACAGGGGGCTGCGAACACTGAAGCTTTCTTT. The J gene is TRBJ1-1, the V gene TRBV7-6, with 12 bases fitting TRBD1. V lost 1 base and J lost 1; bases outside the gene matches: 4. Germline V CDR1 and CDR2: SGHVS, FNYEAQ. The CDR3 is made up of 17 amino acids.

Comments on this clonotype: A junction end diverges from the germline sequence, so it may reflect a read error. V usage is TRBV7-7 and J usage is TRBJ2-3, with 11 bases aligning to TRBD2. CDR3 size: 15 residues. Germline CDR1 and CDR2: SSHAT and FNYEAQ (reference sequence). For the CDR3, the DNA is TGTGCTAGCAGCTCCGGGACTAGCGGTCTAGATACGCAGTATTTT. It specifies CASSSGTSGLDTQYF.

The chain is built from TRBV20-1 and TRBJ1-2; D is uncertain. Trimming left V 0 bases short and J 8 bases short, with 7 bases between. The CDR3 length is 11 residues. Germline V gene data show CDR1 as DFQATT and CDR2 as SNEGSKA (reference sequence). The CDR3, as DNA: TGCAGTGCTAGAGATCCCTCGGGCTACACCTTC. Protein: CSARDPSGYTF.

There are a few counts of this clonotype. The rearrangement links TRBV7-2 to TRBJ1-1; 7 positions match TRBD1. CDR1 SGHTA and CDR2 FQGNSA come from the germline V gene. The CDR3 is made up of 14 amino acids. The junction had 5 bases not matched to a gene; V was cut back by 1 base and J by 6 bases. The CDR3 loop is CASSLDRGFSEAFF. The CDR3 DNA reads TGTGCCAGCAGCTTAGACAGGGGCTTCTCTGAAGCTTTCTTT. Looking up the rest from reference TRBV7-2 and TRBJ1-1 gives the full variable domain: GAGVSQSPSNKVTEKGKDVELRCDPISGHTALYWYRQSLGQGLEFLIYFQGNSAPDKSGLPSDRFSAERTGGSVSTLTIQRTQQEDSAVYLCASSLDRGFSEAFFGQGTRLTVV.

The rearrangement joins TRBV20-1 to TRBJ1-6; a possible D gene is TRBD1 (6 bases). The CDR3 covers 13 residues. The germline V gene has CDR1 DFQATT and CDR2 SNEGSKA (reference sequence). With 6 bases removed from V and 5 bases from J, the gap between germline ends came to 11 bases. The CDR3 spells CSAPQGNNSPLHF. The CDR3 coding sequence is TGCAGTGCCCCCCAGGGGAATAATTCACCCCTCCACTTT.

The J gene is TRBJ1-1, the V gene TRBV12-3 or TRBV12-4; TRBD1 matches 8 bases. V lost 4 bases and J lost 1; bases outside the gene matches: 5. The length of the CDR3 is 15 residues. CDR3: CASSSRQGWNTEAFF. Written as DNA, the CDR3 is TGTGCCAGCAGTTCTCGACAGGGGTGGAACACTGAAGCTTTCTTT.

The chain employs TRBV6-2 or TRBV6-3 and TRBJ2-2, with no clear D. Trimming removed 9 bases at V and 1 base at J, with 6 bases between. The V gene's germline CDR1 is MNHEY and CDR2 SVGEGT. The CDR3 runs to 12 residues. CDR3 DNA: TGTGCCAGTAGACAGAACACCGGGGAGCTGTTTTTT. Its protein is CASRQNTGELFF.

This chain uses TRBV5-1 with TRBJ1-1, with TRBD1 as a possible D gene (5 bases). Germline V gene sequence: CDR1 SGHRS, CDR2 YFSETQ. CDR3 length equals 14 residues. V lost 1 base and J 1 base, leaving 8 bases between the germline ends. The CDR3 bases are TGCGCCAGCAGCTTGAGACAGCAGAACACTGAAGCTTTCTTT. Its translation: CASSLRQQNTEAFF.

This clonotype has more than one count but fewer than ten. The genes are TRBV20-1 and TRBJ1-6, with a possible D match to TRBD1 (5 bases). This CDR3 contains 15 residues. The ends were cut back, 4 bases at V and 4 bases at J, with 14 bases in the middle. Germline-derived CDR1 and CDR2 are DFQATT and SNEGSKA (reference sequence). This CDR3 is CSATRDLRYNSPLHF. DNA for the CDR3: TGCAGTGCTACCAGGGACCTGAGGTATAATTCACCCCTCCACTTT.

This clonotype was observed a few times. The CDR3 loop is CASSTTGGAYEQFF. DNA of the CDR3: TGCGCCAGCAGCACGACCGGAGGAGCCTATGAGCAGTTCTTC. V is TRBV5-1 and J is TRBJ2-1; the D gene is possibly TRBD2 (5 bases). The CDR3 runs to 14 residues. Germline-derived CDR1 and CDR2 are SGHRS and YFSETQ. Trimming took 4 bases from V and 8 from J, leaving 16 bases between them.

This clonotype was seen only a few times. The chain combines TRBV7-2 with TRBJ2-7; D might be TRBD2 (6 bases). CDR1 is SGHTA, CDR2 FQGNSA, per germline. V was clipped by 1 base and J by 8 bases, with 15 bases between them. This CDR3 is built from 14 residues. The chain's CDR3 is CASSLGSGVAQQYF. The CDR3 DNA reads TGTGCCAGCAGCTTAGGTTCGGGGGTGGCGCAGCAGTACTTC. Full variable domain (missing parts from reference TRBV7-2 and TRBJ2-7): GAGVSQSPSNKVTEKGKDVELRCDPISGHTALYWYRQSLGQGLEFLIYFQGNSAPDKSGLPSDRFSAERTGGSVSTLTIQRTQQEDSAVYLCASSLGSGVAQQYFGPGTRLTVT.

V gene TRBV5-1 combines with J gene TRBJ2-5; D is possibly TRBD2 (6 bases). V was pared by 0 bases and J by 4 bases, with 10 bases between. Per germline, CDR1 SGHRS and CDR2 YFSETQ. The CDR3 runs 14 residues. This chain's CDR3 is CASSLGGGAETQYF. Here the CDR3 DNA reads TGCGCCAGCAGCTTGGGTGGCGGGGCAGAGACCCAGTACTTC. Using reference TRBV5-1 and TRBJ2-5 for the parts outside the CDR3, the full variable domain is KAGVTQTPRYLIKTRGQQVTLSCSPISGHRSVSWYQQTPGQGLQFLFEYFSETQRNKGNFPGRFSGRQFSNSRSEMNVSTLELGDSALYLCASSLGGGAETQYFGPGTRLLVL.

The V gene is TRBV5-1, the J gene TRBJ2-5, with D maybe TRBD2 (6 bases). The V gene's germline CDR1 is SGHRS and CDR2 YFSETQ. Trimming cost V 4 bases and J 5 bases, with 12 bases left between them. CDR3 length: 13 amino acids. CDR3 protein: CASSRDSRETQYF. The CDR3 DNA sequence: TGCGCCAGCAGCAGGGACTCGAGGGAGACCCAGTACTTC.

This chain joins TRBV29-1 and TRBJ2-3, with TRBD2 matching over 8 bases. This CDR3 is built from 16 residues. The germline CDR1 and CDR2 sequences are SQVTM and ANQGSEA. J was trimmed by 1 base and V by 4 bases; bases with no gene match: 10. For the CDR3, the DNA is TGCAGCGTTGGAGCGGGAGTCGTTTGGGGCACAGATACGCAGTATTTT. Residues: CSVGAGVVWGTDTQYF.

The chain has TRBV7-9 and TRBJ1-1; 8 bases fit TRBD1. The V segment lost 3 bases and the J segment 6 bases; nucleotides outside the gene matches: 6. The length of the CDR3 is 14 residues. Looked up from germline, CDR1 is SEHNR and CDR2 is FQNEAQ (reference sequence). Here the CDR3 reads CASSFPGGSSEAFF. CDR3 nucleotide sequence: TGTGCCAGCAGCTTCCCAGGGGGCAGCTCTGAAGCTTTCTTT. Based on the CDR3 plus reference TRBV7-9 and TRBJ1-1, the full variable domain is DTGVSQNPRHKITKRGQNVTFRCDPISEHNRLYWYRQTLGQGPEFLTYFQNEAQLEKSRLLSDRFSAERPKGSFSTLEIQRTEQGDSAMYLCASSFPGGSSEAFFGQGTRLTVV.

This chain links TRBV4-3 with TRBJ2-7; D may correspond to TRBD1 or TRBD2 (6 bases each). The length of the CDR3 is 15 residues. Germline CDR1 is LGHNA and CDR2 is YSLEER. Between the trimmed V and J ends, which lost 1 base and 0 bases, there was a span of 10 bases. In DNA form, the CDR3 reads TGCGCCAGCAGCCAAGGGGGGGCCGGCTCCTACGAGCAGTACTTC. Amino acid sequence: CASSQGGAGSYEQYF.

This clonotype was observed a handful of times. This chain links TRBV11-2 with TRBJ1-1; 9 bases align to TRBD1. CDR3 length: 15 residues. The J segment lost 9 bases and the V segment lost 0 bases, leaving 8 bases of the junction unmatched. Looked up from germline, CDR1 is SGHAT and CDR2 is FQNNGV. CDR3 bases: TGTGCCAGCAGCTTAGAGCGGACAGGGGTAAGGCAAGCTTTCTTT. This codes for CASSLERTGVRQAFF.

This clonotype appeared many times. The V call is TRBV20-1, the J call TRBJ2-6; unclear D gene. This CDR3 has 15 amino acids. Germline CDR1 reads DFQATT; CDR2 reads SNEGSKA (reference sequence). The ends were cut back, 6 bases at V and 0 bases at J, with 12 bases in the middle. This CDR3 is CSAPIPYSGANVLTF. CDR3 nucleotides: TGCAGTGCCCCCATTCCCTACTCTGGGGCCAACGTCCTGACTTTC.

The gene calls are TRBV6-5 and TRBJ1-4, with D perhaps matching TRBD1 (6 bases). The CDR3 sequence is 14 residues long. The germline V gene encodes CDR1 MNHEY and CDR2 SVGAGI. V dropped 6 bases and J dropped 5 bases, with 13 bases sitting between them. DNA of the CDR3: TGTGCCAGCAGGACAGGACAGAGGAATGAAAAACTGTTTTTT. Its protein product is CASRTGQRNEKLFF.

This clonotype was seen more than once but under ten times. The rearrangement links TRBV5-1 to TRBJ2-7; possible D gene TRBD1, 6 bases. The germline CDR1 and CDR2 sequences are SGHRS and YFSETQ. This CDR3 has 14 amino acids. The ends were cut back, 0 bases at V and 3 bases at J, with 10 bases in the middle. CDR3 protein: CASSLVQGSYEQYF. The CDR3 region has the DNA TGCGCCAGCAGCTTGGTCCAGGGGAGCTACGAGCAGTACTTC.

V and J are TRBV7-7 and TRBJ2-1, with D perhaps assigned TRBD1 or TRBD2 (5 bases each). Deletions cut 5 bases from V and 0 bases from J, with 14 bases between. This CDR3 region has 16 residues. Germline V lookup: CDR1 SSHAT, CDR2 FNYEAQ (reference sequence). CDR3 in amino acids: CASSPRDGSSYNEQFF. Written as DNA, the CDR3 is TGTGCCAGCAGCCCGAGGGACGGTAGCTCCTACAATGAGCAGTTCTTC. Together with reference TRBV7-7 and TRBJ2-1, the CDR3 gives the full variable domain: GAGVSQSPRYKVTKRGQDVTLRCDPISSHATLYWYQQALGQGPEFLTYFNYEAQPDKSGLPSDRFSAERPEGSISTLTIQRTEQRDSAMYRCASSPRDGSSYNEQFFGPGTRLTVL.